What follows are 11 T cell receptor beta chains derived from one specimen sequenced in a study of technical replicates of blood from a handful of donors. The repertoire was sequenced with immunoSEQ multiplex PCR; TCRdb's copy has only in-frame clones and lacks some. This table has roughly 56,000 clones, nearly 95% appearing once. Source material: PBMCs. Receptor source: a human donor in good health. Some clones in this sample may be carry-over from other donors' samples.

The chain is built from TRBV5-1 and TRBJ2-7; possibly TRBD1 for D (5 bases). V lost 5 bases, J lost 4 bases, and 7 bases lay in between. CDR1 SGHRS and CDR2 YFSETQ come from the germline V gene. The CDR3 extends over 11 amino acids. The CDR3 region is CASRQGYEQYF. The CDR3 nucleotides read TGCGCCAGCAGGCAGGGTTACGAGCAGTACTTC.

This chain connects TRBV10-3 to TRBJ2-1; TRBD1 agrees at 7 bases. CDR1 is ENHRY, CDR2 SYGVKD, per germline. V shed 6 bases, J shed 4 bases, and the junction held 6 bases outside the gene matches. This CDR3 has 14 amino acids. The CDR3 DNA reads TGTGCCATCAGAGACAGGGTTGGATACAATGAGCAGTTCTTC. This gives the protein CAIRDRVGYNEQFF.

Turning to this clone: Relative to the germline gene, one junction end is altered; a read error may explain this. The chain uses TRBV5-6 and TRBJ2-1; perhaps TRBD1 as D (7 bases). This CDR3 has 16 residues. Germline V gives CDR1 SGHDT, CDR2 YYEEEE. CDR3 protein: CASSFPQGGTYNEQFF. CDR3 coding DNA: TGTGCCAGCAGCTTCCCCCAGGGGGGCACCTACAATGAGCAATTCTTC.

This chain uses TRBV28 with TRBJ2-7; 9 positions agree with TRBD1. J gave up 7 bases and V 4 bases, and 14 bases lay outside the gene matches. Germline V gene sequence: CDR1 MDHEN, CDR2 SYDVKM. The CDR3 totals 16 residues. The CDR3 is CASSWTRDRESYEQYF. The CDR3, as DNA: TGTGCCAGCAGTTGGACCCGGGACAGGGAATCTTATGAGCAGTACTTC.

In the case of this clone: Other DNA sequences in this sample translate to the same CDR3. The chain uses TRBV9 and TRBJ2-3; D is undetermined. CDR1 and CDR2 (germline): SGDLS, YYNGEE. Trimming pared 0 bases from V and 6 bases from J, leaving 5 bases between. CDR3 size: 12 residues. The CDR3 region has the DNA TGTGCCAGCAGCGTAGGCGAGGATACGCAGTATTTT. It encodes CASSVGEDTQYF.

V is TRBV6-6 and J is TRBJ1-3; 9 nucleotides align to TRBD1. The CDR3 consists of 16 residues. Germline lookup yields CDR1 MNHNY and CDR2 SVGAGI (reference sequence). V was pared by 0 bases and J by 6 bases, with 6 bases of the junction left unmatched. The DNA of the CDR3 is TGTGCCAGCAGTTACTCAACGGACAGGGGCGAAAACACCATATATTTT. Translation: CASSYSTDRGENTIYF.

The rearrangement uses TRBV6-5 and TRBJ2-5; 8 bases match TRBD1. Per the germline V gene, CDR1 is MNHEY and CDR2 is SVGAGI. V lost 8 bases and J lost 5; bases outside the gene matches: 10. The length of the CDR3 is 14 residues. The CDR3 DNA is TGTGCCAGCGCCCCGGGACAGGAGATGGAGACCCAGTACTTC. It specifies CASAPGQEMETQYF.

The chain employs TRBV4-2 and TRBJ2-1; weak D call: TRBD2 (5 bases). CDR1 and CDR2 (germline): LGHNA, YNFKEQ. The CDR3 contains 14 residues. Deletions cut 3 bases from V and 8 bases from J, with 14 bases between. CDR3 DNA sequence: TGTGCCAGCAGCCATGGAGGTAGTGGCGATGAGCAGTTCTTC. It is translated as CASSHGGSGDEQFF.

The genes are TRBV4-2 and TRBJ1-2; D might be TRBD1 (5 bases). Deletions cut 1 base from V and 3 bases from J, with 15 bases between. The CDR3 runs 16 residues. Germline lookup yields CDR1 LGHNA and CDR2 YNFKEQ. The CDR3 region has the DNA TGTGCCAGCAGCCAAGGGGGGGGTTATTCTGACTATGGCTACACCTTC. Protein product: CASSQGGGYSDYGYTF.

The CDR3 nucleotides read TGTGCCTGGAAATTAGCGGGGCAAGTTTTGACCCAGTACTTC. This gives the protein CAWKLAGQVLTQYF. This sequence joins TRBV30 and TRBJ2-5; 8 bases line up with TRBD2. Germline V lookup: CDR1 GTSNPN, CDR2 SVGIG (reference sequence). V gave up 4 bases and J gave up 7 bases; unmatched junction bases: 11. CDR3 length equals 14 residues.

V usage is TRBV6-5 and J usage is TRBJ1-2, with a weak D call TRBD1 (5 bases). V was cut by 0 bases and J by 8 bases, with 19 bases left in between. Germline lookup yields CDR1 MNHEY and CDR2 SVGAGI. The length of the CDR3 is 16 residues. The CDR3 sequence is CASSYSRQGGFSGYTF. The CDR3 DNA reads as TGTGCCAGCAGTTACTCGAGGCAGGGTGGATTCTCCGGCTACACCTTC.